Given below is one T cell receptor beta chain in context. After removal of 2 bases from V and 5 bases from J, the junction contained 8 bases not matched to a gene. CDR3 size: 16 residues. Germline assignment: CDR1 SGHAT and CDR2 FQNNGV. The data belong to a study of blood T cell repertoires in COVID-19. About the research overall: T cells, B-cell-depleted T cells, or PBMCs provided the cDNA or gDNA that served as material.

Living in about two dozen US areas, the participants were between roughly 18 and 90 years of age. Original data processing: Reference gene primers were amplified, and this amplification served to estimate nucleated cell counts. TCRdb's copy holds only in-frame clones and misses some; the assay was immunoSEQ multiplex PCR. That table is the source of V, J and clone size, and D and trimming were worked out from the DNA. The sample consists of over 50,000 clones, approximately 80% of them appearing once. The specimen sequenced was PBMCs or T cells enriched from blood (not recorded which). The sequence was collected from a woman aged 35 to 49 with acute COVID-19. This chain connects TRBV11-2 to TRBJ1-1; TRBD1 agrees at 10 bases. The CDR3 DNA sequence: TGTGCCAGCAGCTTACCGCTATGGGACAGGGGAACTGAAGCTTTCTTT. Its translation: CASSLPLWDRGTEAFF.